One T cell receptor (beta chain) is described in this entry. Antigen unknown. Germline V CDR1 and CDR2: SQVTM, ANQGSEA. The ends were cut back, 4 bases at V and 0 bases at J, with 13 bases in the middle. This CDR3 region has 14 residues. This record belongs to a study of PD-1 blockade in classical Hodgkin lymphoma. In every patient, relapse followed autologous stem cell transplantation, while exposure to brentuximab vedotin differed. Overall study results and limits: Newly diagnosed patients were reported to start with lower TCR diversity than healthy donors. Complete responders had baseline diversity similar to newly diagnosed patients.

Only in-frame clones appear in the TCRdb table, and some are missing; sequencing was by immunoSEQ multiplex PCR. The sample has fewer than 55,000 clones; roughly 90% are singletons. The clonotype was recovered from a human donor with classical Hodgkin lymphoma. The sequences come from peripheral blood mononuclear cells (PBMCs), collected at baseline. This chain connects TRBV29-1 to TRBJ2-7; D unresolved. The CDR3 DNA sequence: TGCAGCGTTGGGGCGCTGGCACCCTCCTACGAGCAGTACTTC. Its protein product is CSVGALAPSYEQYF.